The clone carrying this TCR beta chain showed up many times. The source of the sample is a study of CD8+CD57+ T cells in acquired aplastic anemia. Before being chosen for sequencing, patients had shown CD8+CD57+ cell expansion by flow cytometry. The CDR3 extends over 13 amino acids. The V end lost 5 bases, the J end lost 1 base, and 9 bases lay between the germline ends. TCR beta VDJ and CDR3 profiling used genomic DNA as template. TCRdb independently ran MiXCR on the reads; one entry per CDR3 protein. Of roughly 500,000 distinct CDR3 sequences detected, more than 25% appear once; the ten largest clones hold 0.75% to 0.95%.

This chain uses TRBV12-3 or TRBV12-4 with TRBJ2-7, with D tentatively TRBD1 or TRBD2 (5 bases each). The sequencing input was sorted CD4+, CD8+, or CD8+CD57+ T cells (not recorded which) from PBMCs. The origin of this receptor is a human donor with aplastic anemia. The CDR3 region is CASSRDGSYEQYF. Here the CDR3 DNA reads TGTGCCAGCAGTCGGGACGGGTCCTACGAGCAGTACTTC.